This T cell receptor (beta chain) was captured in a study of blood T cell repertoires in COVID-19 (dated by TCRdb to about 2020). Concerning the study at large: Samples covering the acute and convalescent phases of COVID-19 were provided by collaborators in the United States, Italy and Spain. The material from the prospective study consisted of cDNA or gDNA derived from T cells, B-cell-depleted T cells, or PBMCs. The dataset comprised deeply sampled blood TCRbeta repertoires from subjects exposed to, actively infected with, or recovered from COVID-19. The repertoires were made available in a free public database intended to serve as a resource for research on the immune response to SARS-CoV-2. The samples were drawn from the first 160 participants of the ongoing ImmuneRACE study and from roughly 1,300 subjects provided by 6 global collaborators. Sample metadata almost always included a de-identified subject ID, COVID-19 status, age in years and sex. HLA class I and class II types, where available, came from metadata supplied by the sample provider rather than from assay-based typing. Paper-wide results and their limitations: The quantity of clinical and demographic metadata differed by source and by participant and was supplied without curation.

TCRbeta CDR3 regions were amplified from genomic DNA using the immunoSEQ Assay, a bias-controlled multiplex PCR. For the original study's pipeline: Within the assay, amplification of reference gene primers was used to estimate how many nucleated cells each sample contained. To quantify the absolute abundance of each unique TCRbeta CDR3 rearrangement, sequence reads were collapsed and filtered. Productive Simpson clonality was computed per sample as the square root of Simpson's diversity index over productive rearrangements. The source is immuneACCESS, and TCRdb retained only in-frame sequences with V and J called. Part of the clones is not carried over; for the studies checked, unresolved V genes explain less than half of this, and the remainder is unexplained. V, J and clone size are taken as reported in that table, and D and trimming were inferred from the DNA itself. The sample table lists about 310,000 clones, over 75% of them with a count of one. The top ten clonotypes cover about 9.9% of the sample.

A note on this clone: Its recognized antigen is unknown. Per-base quality was not reported, and no clone a single base away is much larger than it.

Compared with germline, V lacks 8 bases and J lacks 6 bases; bases without a gene match: 5. The CDR3 holds 13 amino acids from the cysteine to the phenylalanine. The kept DNA is CDR3 alone, 39 bases in frame from the first base. Reading the germline V gene gives CDR1 SGHRS and CDR2 YFSETQ. Enrolling through a virtual design, the prospective study's participants ranged in age from roughly 18 to 95 years and lived across some 23 United States geographic areas. In the prospective study, participants were assigned to cohorts based on the clinical history participants reported in a screening survey and a study questionnaire. For ImmuneRACE Cohort 3, a participant was defined as recovered based on two consecutive negative NP/OP PCR tests, clearance by a healthcare professional, or resolution of symptoms. Each participant in the prospective study had whole blood, serum and a nasopharyngeal or oropharyngeal swab collected by mobile phlebotomists. Participants in the prospective study had the option to provide additional blood draws and questionnaires over a roughly two-month period. Blood samples from the prospective study were shipped frozen or at room temperature prior to DNA extraction.

The receptor was isolated from a woman between 40 and 55 years old who had recovered from COVID-19. Input material: PBMCs or T cells enriched from blood (not recorded which). The rearranged chain carries TRBV5-1 and TRBJ2-7; the junction holds 13 bases that match TRBD2. The DNA is as follows: TGCGCCAGAACGACTAGCGGGAGGTCCGAGCAGTACTTC. Its protein product is CARTTSGRSEQYF.